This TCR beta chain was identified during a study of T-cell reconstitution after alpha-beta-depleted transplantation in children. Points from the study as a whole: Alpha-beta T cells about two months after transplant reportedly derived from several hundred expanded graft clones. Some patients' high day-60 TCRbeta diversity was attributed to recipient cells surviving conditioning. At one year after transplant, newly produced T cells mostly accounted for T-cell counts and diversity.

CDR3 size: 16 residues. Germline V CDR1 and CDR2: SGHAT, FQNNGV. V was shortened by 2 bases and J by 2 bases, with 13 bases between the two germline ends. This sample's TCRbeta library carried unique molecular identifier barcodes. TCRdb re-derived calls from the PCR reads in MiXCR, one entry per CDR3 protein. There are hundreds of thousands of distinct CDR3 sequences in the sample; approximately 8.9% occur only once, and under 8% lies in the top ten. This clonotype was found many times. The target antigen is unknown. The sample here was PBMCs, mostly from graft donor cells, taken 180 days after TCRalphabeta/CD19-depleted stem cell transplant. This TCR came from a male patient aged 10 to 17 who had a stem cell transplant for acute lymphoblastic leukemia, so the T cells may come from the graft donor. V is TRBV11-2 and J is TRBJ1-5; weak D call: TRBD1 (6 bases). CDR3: CASSLHRGLGNQPQHF. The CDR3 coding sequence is TGTGCCAGCAGCTTACATCGGGGGCTAGGCAATCAGCCCCAGCATTTT.